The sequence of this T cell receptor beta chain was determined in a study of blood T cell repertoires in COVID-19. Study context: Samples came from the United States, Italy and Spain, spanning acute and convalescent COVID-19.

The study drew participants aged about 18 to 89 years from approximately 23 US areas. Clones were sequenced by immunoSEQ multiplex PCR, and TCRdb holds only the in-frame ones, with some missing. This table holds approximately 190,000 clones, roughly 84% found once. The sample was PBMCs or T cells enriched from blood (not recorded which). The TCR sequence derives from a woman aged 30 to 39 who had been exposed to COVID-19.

This CDR3 reads CASSEYRGTNSPLHF. The CDR3 DNA sequence: TGTGCCAGCAGTGAATATCGAGGAACCAATTCACCCCTCCACTTT. The chain joins TRBV25-1 to TRBJ1-6; D gene unclear. Germline lookup yields CDR1 MGHDK and CDR2 SYGVNS. There are 15 residues in the CDR3. V lost 0 bases to trimming and J lost 7 bases, with 10 bases between them.